This paragraph reports one T cell receptor beta chain. The sample originates from a study of T cell changes during pregnancy in multiple sclerosis. The germline V gene has CDR1 KGHSH and CDR2 LQKENI. The CDR3 consists of 15 residues. V lost 5 bases and J 7 bases, leaving 20 bases between the germline ends. Produced via immunoSEQ multiplex PCR; TCRdb's table is partial and in-frame only. Of some 40,000 clones in the sample, almost 95% were seen once. The sequence derives from a female donor with multiple sclerosis, enrolled in a pregnancy study. The sample was CD4+ T cells from peripheral blood mononuclear cells, taken after pregnancy. The genes are TRBV18 and TRBJ1-1, with D maybe TRBD1 (6 bases). CDR3 nucleotides: TGTGCCAGCTCATCCTACAGGGAGCGGGGTAGTGAAGCTTTCTTT. Its protein is CASSSYRERGSEAFF.